Below, 21 T cell receptor beta chains from the same sample are listed, as sequenced in a study of T cell repertoires in cytomegalovirus infection. Via MiXCR, TCRdb re-called the reads, giving one row per CDR3 protein. Of some 940,000 distinct CDR3 sequences detected, around 32% appear once; the ten largest clones hold about 14%. These receptors' targets are unknown. The input for sequencing was cultured CD8+ T cells from PBMCs, taken from culture after CMV antigen stimulation. Receptors were obtained from a human donor in good health (CMV status not recorded). Some clones in this sample may be carry-over from other donors' samples.

This clonotype appeared a few times. This chain connects TRBV19 to TRBJ1-2, with a tentative D call TRBD1 (6 bases). The CDR3 runs 17 residues. Per the germline V gene, CDR1 is LNHDA and CDR2 is SQIVND (reference sequence). The ends were cut back, 4 bases at V and 2 bases at J, with 20 bases in the middle. The CDR3 coding sequence is TGTGCCAGTAGTACTACAATCGGGACACTTTACAACTATGGCTACACCTTC. Translation gives CASSTTIGTLYNYGYTF.

Remarks on this clonotype: This may arise from a read error, as a much more abundant clone is one base away. V and J are TRBV12-3 or TRBV12-4 and TRBJ1-2; 10 bases fit TRBD1. The length of the CDR3 is 14 residues. Here the CDR3 reads CVSSSTGGVHGYTF. DNA of the CDR3: TGTGTCAGCAGTTCGACAGGGGGCGTCCATGGCTACACCTTC.

This clonotype was detected a few times. The chain employs TRBV19 and TRBJ1-2; D remains unclear. Germline V gene sequence: CDR1 LNHDA, CDR2 SQIVND (reference sequence). The CDR3 covers 10 residues. With 7 bases removed from V and 4 bases from J, the gap between germline ends came to 4 bases. CDR3 sequence: CASIGYGYTF. The DNA for the CDR3 is TGTGCCAGTATCGGCTATGGCTACACCTTC. The full variable domain, rest sourced from reference TRBV19 and TRBJ1-2, is DGGITQSPKYLFRKEGQNVTLSCEQNLNHDAMYWYRQDPGQGLRLIYYSQIVNDFQKGDIAEGYSVSREKKESFPLTVTSAQKNPTAFYLCASIGYGYTFGSGTRLTVV.

This clonotype was detected many times. CDR3 protein: CASSLGDSVVDEQYF. In DNA, the CDR3 is TGTGCCAGCAGCTTGGGGGACAGTGTGGTTGACGAGCAGTACTTC. The rearrangement joins TRBV7-6 to TRBJ2-7; 7 positions agree with TRBD1. CDR1 and CDR2 (germline): SGHVS, FNYEAQ. The CDR3 runs 15 residues. Germline trimming cut 3 bases from V and 5 bases from J; bases unmatched to any gene: 10.

The chain recombines TRBV6-5 with TRBJ2-1; D is unresolved. The ends were cut back, 6 bases at V and 0 bases at J, with 12 bases in the middle. In germline, CDR1 is MNHEY, CDR2 SVGAGI. CDR3 length: 15 residues. In DNA form, the CDR3 reads TGTGCCAGCAGCAACTACCATAGCTCCTACAATGAGCAGTTCTTC. Residues: CASSNYHSSYNEQFF.

This clonotype was picked up one time. The chain links TRBV27 to TRBJ2-7; 8 bases line up with TRBD2. Germline lookup yields CDR1 MNHEY and CDR2 SMNVEV (reference sequence). The CDR3 has 15 residues. The J segment lost 0 bases and the V segment lost 6 bases, leaving 7 bases of the junction unmatched. In DNA form, the CDR3 reads TGTGCCAGCAGCCTTACGGGGGGGGCCTCCTACGAGCAGTACGTC. It yields the protein CASSLTGGASYEQYV.

V usage is TRBV27 and J usage is TRBJ2-5; TRBD2 aligns across 8 bases. From germline, CDR1 is MNHEY and CDR2 SMNVEV (reference sequence). With V trimmed by 6 bases and J by 4 bases, 10 bases remained unmatched. The CDR3 is 15 amino acids. CDR3 sequence: CASSPSGTRGETQYF. Here the CDR3 DNA reads TGTGCCAGCAGCCCGTCCGGGACTAGGGGAGAGACCCAGTACTTC.

This chain uses TRBV20-1 with TRBJ2-4, with 9 bases matching TRBD1. The CDR3 is 14 amino acids. Germline trimming cut 0 bases from V and 9 bases from J; bases unmatched to any gene: 6. CDR1 is DFQATT, CDR2 SNEGSKA, per germline (reference sequence). CDR3 bases: TGCAGTGCTAGAGATTGGGAGGACAGGGGCATTCAGTACTTC. It yields the protein CSARDWEDRGIQYF.

The genes are TRBV28 and TRBJ1-2, with a weak D call TRBD1 (5 bases). V shed 1 base and J shed 0 bases, with 9 bases lying between them. Looked up from germline, CDR1 is MDHEN and CDR2 is SYDVKM. There are 15 residues in the CDR3. CDR3 sequence: CASSLLGTSNYGYTF. CDR3 nucleotides: TGTGCCAGCAGTTTATTAGGGACCTCTAACTATGGCTACACCTTC.

The sample holds many counts of this clonotype. The chain links TRBV7-8 to TRBJ2-1, with D perhaps TRBD1 (6 bases). This CDR3 is built from 13 residues. Trimming cost V 4 bases and J 3 bases, with 7 bases left between them. The germline gives CDR1 SGHVS, CDR2 FQNEAQ. The CDR3 DNA sequence: TGTGCCAGCAGCTACAGGGTCTACAATGAGCAGTTCTTC. Its translation is CASSYRVYNEQFF.

This clonotype has only a few counts. CDR3 sequence reads: CASSFALAYEQYF. Here the CDR3 DNA reads TGTGCCAGCAGTTTCGCTCTGGCCTACGAGCAGTACTTC. The chain carries TRBV12-3 or TRBV12-4 and TRBJ2-7, with D unresolved. V lost 3 bases and J lost 2, with 8 bases in between. This CDR3 has 13 residues.

The rearrangement joins TRBV6-6 to TRBJ2-1, with D tentatively TRBD2 (6 bases). Trimming cost V 7 bases and J 0 bases, with 16 bases left between them. Germline V gene sequence: CDR1 MNHNY, CDR2 SVGAGI (reference sequence). The CDR3 covers 16 residues. Here the CDR3 DNA reads TGTGCCAGCACTAACCGGAGGGCGAGCTCCTACAATGAGCAGTTCTTC. As protein: CASTNRRASSYNEQFF.

The rearrangement joins TRBV6-2 or TRBV6-3 to TRBJ1-5; 7 positions agree with TRBD1. Germline V lookup: CDR1 MNHEY, CDR2 SVGEGT. V was clipped by 5 bases and J by 3 bases; unmatched bases: 10. CDR3 length equals 16 residues. The CDR3 spells CASSPRGGGFNQPQHF. Written as DNA, the CDR3 is TGTGCCAGCAGTCCCCGAGGAGGGGGCTTCAATCAGCCCCAGCATTTT.

There are many counts of this clonotype. This chain links TRBV7-6 with TRBJ2-6; D tentatively fits TRBD1 or TRBD2 (5 bases each). With 2 bases removed from V and 3 bases from J, the gap between germline ends came to 14 bases. The CDR3 extends over 17 amino acids. The V gene's germline CDR1 is SGHVS and CDR2 FNYEAQ. CDR3 nucleotide sequence: TGTGCCAGCAGCTTATTCGGGGCCCCGGGTGGGGCCAACGTCCTGACTTTC. Translated, it gives CASSLFGAPGGANVLTF.

This clonotype was seen more than once but under ten times. V gene TRBV24-1 combines with J gene TRBJ2-1; D possibly corresponds to TRBD1 (6 bases). CDR3 length equals 14 residues. Trimming shortened V by 3 bases and J by 8 bases, and 13 bases separated the two germline ends. Germline CDR1 and CDR2: KGHDR and SFDVKD. CDR3 sequence (DNA): TGTGCCACCAGTGATCGAAAGGGGGTTTATGAGCAGTTCTTC. The encoded protein is CATSDRKGVYEQFF.

The chain couples TRBV6-6 to TRBJ1-6; D may be TRBD1 (6 bases). This CDR3 contains 16 residues. V was pared by 7 bases and J by 0 bases, with 13 bases between. The germline V gene has CDR1 MNHNY and CDR2 SVGAGI (reference sequence). CDR3 DNA sequence: TGTGCCAGCATTAGGACGGACAGCTCCTATAATTCACCCCTCCACTTT. Protein sequence: CASIRTDSSYNSPLHF.

This clonotype was counted only a few times. This chain joins TRBV28 and TRBJ1-1; D is unclear. The germline V gene encodes CDR1 MDHEN and CDR2 SYDVKM. Deletions cut 1 base from V and 0 bases from J, with 6 bases between. The CDR3 spans 14 residues. The CDR3 coding sequence is TGTGCCAGCAGTTTATCGTTCGTGAACACTGAAGCTTTCTTT. This encodes CASSLSFVNTEAFF. The variable domain in full, completed from reference TRBV28 and TRBJ1-1, reads DVKVTQSSRYLVKRTGEKVFLECVQDMDHENMFWYRQDPGLGLRLIYFSYDVKMKEKGDIPEGYSVSREKKERFSLILESASTNQTSMYLCASSLSFVNTEAFFGQGTRLTVV.

This clonotype turned up a few times. The chain combines TRBV7-9 with TRBJ2-5; the D is unclear. The germline V gene encodes CDR1 SEHNR and CDR2 FQNEAQ (reference sequence). V shed 7 bases and J shed 0 bases, with 9 bases lying between them. The CDR3 has 13 residues. The CDR3 reads CASTPRYQETQYF. DNA of the CDR3: TGTGCCAGCACCCCCAGGTACCAAGAGACCCAGTACTTC.

J is TRBJ1-5 and V is TRBV27, with 11 bases lining up with TRBD1. CDR3 length equals 17 residues. The J segment lost 2 bases and the V segment lost 5 bases, leaving 8 bases of the junction unmatched. Per germline, CDR1 MNHEY and CDR2 SMNVEV (reference sequence). The CDR3, as DNA: TGTGCCAGCAGTCCTCCCTGGACAGGGGGCGGCAATCAGCCCCAGCATTTT. Protein sequence: CASSPPWTGGGNQPQHF.

This clonotype was seen only a few times. J is TRBJ2-3 and V is TRBV11-1; D might be TRBD2 (5 bases). The CDR3 runs 16 residues. The V gene's germline CDR1 is SGHAT and CDR2 FQDESV (reference sequence). V was cut by 7 bases and J by 9 bases, with 26 bases left in between. Written as DNA, the CDR3 is TGTGCCAGCACCCTAAGGGCGAGAGAGGGTCCTCTGACGCAGTATTTT. It is translated as CASTLRAREGPLTQYF.

The gene calls are TRBV2 and TRBJ1-1; D remains unclear. The CDR3 runs 13 residues. Germline CDR1 and CDR2: SNHLY and FYNNEI. The V end was cut by 2 bases, the J end by 2 bases, with 6 bases between. CDR3 amino acids: CASSEMENTEAFF. The CDR3 DNA reads as TGTGCCAGCAGTGAAATGGAAAACACTGAAGCTTTCTTT.